These 20 T cell receptor beta chains came from one sample sequenced in a study of Ad26.COV2.S vaccination and SARS-CoV-2 variants. Clones were sequenced by immunoSEQ multiplex PCR, and TCRdb holds only the in-frame ones, with some missing. In the table there are some 190,000 clones, roughly 89% of which are singletons. The sequencing used peripheral blood, collected after recovery from COVID-19. Every receptor here comes from a human donor who had recovered from COVID-19.

The sample holds one count of this clone. The gene calls are TRBV27 and TRBJ2-3; D possibly corresponds to TRBD1 (6 bases). Trimming cost V 3 bases and J 7 bases, with 11 bases left between them. CDR3 length: 13 amino acids. CDR1 and CDR2 from the germline V gene are MNHEY and SMNVEV (reference sequence). CDR3 bases: TGTGCCAGCAGTTTGGCAGGGACACATACGCAGTATTTT. This sequence encodes CASSLAGTHTQYF.

The V call is TRBV9, the J call TRBJ1-6; 9 bases are shared with TRBD1. The germline CDR1 and CDR2 sequences are SGDLS and YYNGEE. The CDR3 totals 16 residues. V lost 3 bases, J lost 7 bases, and 8 bases stayed unmatched. The CDR3, as DNA: TGTGCCAGCAGCGAGACCACCGGGACAGGGAATTCACCCCTCCACTTT. Encoded protein: CASSETTGTGNSPLHF.

This chain links TRBV6-5 with TRBJ2-5; D call uncertain. Germline CDR1 MNHEY, CDR2 SVGAGI. Between the trimmed V and J ends, which lost 10 bases and 5 bases, there was a span of 8 bases. The CDR3 has 10 amino acids. CDR3 bases: TGTGCCACCCTAATGGAGACCCAGTACTTC. Amino acid sequence: CATLMETQYF.

This chain uses TRBV5-1 with TRBJ1-6; tentatively, D is TRBD1 (6 bases). The ends were cut back, 0 bases at V and 9 bases at J, with 13 bases in the middle. Germline-derived CDR1 and CDR2 are SGHRS and YFSETQ. CDR3 length: 15 residues. The CDR3 nucleotides are TGCGCCAGCAGCTTGGATCAGGGGTCTGGTTCACCCCTCCACTTT. Encoded protein: CASSLDQGSGSPLHF.

This sequence joins TRBV28 and TRBJ2-4; 8 bases agree with TRBD1. Losses at the gene ends were 4 bases for V and 6 bases for J; bases not matched to a gene: 5. The CDR3 is 14 amino acids. The germline V gene has CDR1 MDHEN and CDR2 SYDVKM. The CDR3: CASSSPRGPNIQYF. For the CDR3, the DNA is TGTGCCAGCAGTTCCCCCAGGGGGCCAAACATTCAGTACTTC.

The chain joins TRBV28 to TRBJ2-7, with 9 nucleotides matching TRBD2. V was clipped by 6 bases and J by 4 bases; unmatched bases: 4. Looked up from germline, CDR1 is MDHEN and CDR2 is SYDVKM. CDR3 length: 13 amino acids. CDR3 coding DNA: TGTGCCAGCAGCCTGGGACTAGCTTACGAGCAGTACTTC. Its protein product is CASSLGLAYEQYF.

The J gene is TRBJ2-7, the V gene TRBV21-1; the tabulated D call, TRBD1, remains unverified against the DNA. TRBV21-1 is a pseudogene locus. The CDR3 has 16 residues. The CDR3 region is CASSKTNRDIPYEQYF. The CDR3 DNA reads as TGTGCCAGCAGCAAGACAAATAGGGACATACCCTACGAGCAGTACTTC.

This rearrangement joins TRBV7-8 to TRBJ2-2; 9 bases are a match to TRBD2. The trim removed 3 bases at V and 4 bases at J, leaving 3 bases unmatched. This CDR3 has 15 amino acids. Per the germline V gene, CDR1 is SGHVS and CDR2 is FQNEAQ. The DNA of the CDR3 is TGTGCCAGCAGCTTCGCGGGGGGGCCCACCGGGGAGCTGTTTTTT. This translates into CASSFAGGPTGELFF.

The J gene is TRBJ2-5, the V gene TRBV20-1, with D hard to call. The CDR3 has 11 residues. Germline V CDR1 and CDR2: DFQATT, SNEGSKA (reference sequence). Trimming shortened V by 3 bases and J by 5 bases, and 7 bases separated the two germline ends. The CDR3 region is CSASGVETQYF. For the CDR3, the DNA is TGCAGTGCTAGTGGGGTGGAGACCCAGTACTTC.

The chain is built from TRBV18 and TRBJ2-3; no definite D call. CDR1 and CDR2 from the germline V gene are KGHSH and LQKENI. Trimming removed 0 bases at V and 2 bases at J, with 6 bases between. This CDR3 contains 14 residues. CDR3 residues: CASSPPSHTDTQYF. The DNA of the CDR3 is TGTGCCAGCTCACCACCCAGTCACACAGATACGCAGTATTTT.

The genes are TRBV19 and TRBJ2-2, with D possibly being TRBD1 or TRBD2 (6 bases each). The V end lost 3 bases, the J end lost 6 bases, and 11 bases lay between the germline ends. The CDR3 covers 14 residues. The germline V gene has CDR1 LNHDA and CDR2 SQIVND (reference sequence). CDR3 DNA sequence: TGTGCCAGTAGTATGGATGGGGGGCCCGGGGAGCTGTTTTTT. This sequence encodes CASSMDGGPGELFF.

This chain uses TRBV19 with TRBJ1-5; D remains ambiguous. The CDR3 totals 15 residues. Per the germline V gene, CDR1 is LNHDA and CDR2 is SQIVND (reference sequence). V lost 5 bases to trimming and J lost 2 bases, with 13 bases between them. The CDR3 DNA is TGTGCCAGTAGTCACCCATCACTGGGCAATCAGCCCCAGCATTTT. Residues: CASSHPSLGNQPQHF.

The chain joins TRBV7-6 to TRBJ2-1; D not resolved. V was clipped by 0 bases and J by 9 bases, with 9 bases between them. This CDR3 is built from 13 residues. Germline V CDR1 and CDR2: SGHVS, FNYEAQ. CDR3 amino acids: CASSLAVIGEQFF. CDR3 sequence (DNA): TGTGCCAGCAGCTTAGCCGTCATTGGTGAGCAGTTCTTC.

This clone turned up a few times. The CDR3 DNA follows: TGTGCCACCAGCAGGTCCCCAGGACAGGGTCACAATGAGCAGTTCTTC. Its protein is CATSRSPGQGHNEQFF. The V and J genes are TRBV15 and TRBJ2-1, with 8 bases matching TRBD1. The CDR3 totals 16 residues. The junction had 9 bases not matched to a gene; V was cut back by 3 bases and J by 5 bases. Per the germline V gene, CDR1 is LNHNV and CDR2 is YYDKDF (reference sequence).

This clone was seen ten or more times. The CDR3 sequence is CASSPTPSYNEQFF. The CDR3 DNA follows: TGTGCCAGCAGCCCGACACCGTCATACAATGAGCAGTTCTTC. V usage is TRBV3-1 (or the pseudogene TRBV3-2) and J usage is TRBJ2-1; D gene uncertain. V lost 4 bases, J lost 4 bases, and 11 bases lay in between. The CDR3 has 14 residues. Germline V gene sequence: CDR1 LGHDT, CDR2 YNNKEL (reference sequence).

This chain connects TRBV30 to TRBJ1-4, with 10 nucleotides matching TRBD1. Trimming at V came to 2 bases and at J to 4 bases, leaving 4 bases not matched to a gene. Germline lookup yields CDR1 GTSNPN and CDR2 SVGIG (reference sequence). The CDR3 is 15 amino acids. DNA of the CDR3: TGTGCCTGGAGTAGGCGGACAGGGGGTAATGAAAAACTGTTTTTT. Encoded protein: CAWSRRTGGNEKLFF.

This chain links TRBV19 with TRBJ1-1; D gene unclear. Germline lookup yields CDR1 LNHDA and CDR2 SQIVND (reference sequence). The V end was cut by 8 bases, the J end by 4 bases, with 11 bases between. The CDR3 spans 12 residues. The CDR3 DNA follows: TGTGCCAGTGCACGACGGGGCACTGAAGCTTTCTTT. It codes for CASARRGTEAFF.

The chain is built from TRBV19 and TRBJ2-7, with 8 bases matching TRBD2. The CDR3 runs 16 residues. The germline V gene has CDR1 LNHDA and CDR2 SQIVND (reference sequence). Losses at the gene ends were 4 bases for V and 0 bases for J; bases not matched to a gene: 8. CDR3 coding DNA: TGTGCCAGTAGTACCGTACTAGCGGTCAGCTCCTACGAGCAGTACTTC. Residues: CASSTVLAVSSYEQYF.

This sequence joins TRBV16 and TRBJ1-4; 12 bases align to TRBD1. J gave up 8 bases and V 4 bases, and 8 bases lay outside the gene matches. Germline V gives CDR1 KGHSY, CDR2 FQNENV. This CDR3 spans 16 amino acids. This chain's CDR3 is CASSLIRGTGGEKLFF. Written as DNA, the CDR3 is TGTGCCAGCAGCCTTATCCGGGGGACAGGGGGCGAAAAACTGTTTTTT.

The chain couples TRBV6-6 to TRBJ2-1, with 10 bases that match TRBD2. From germline, CDR1 is MNHNY and CDR2 SVGAGI (reference sequence). This CDR3 is 15 amino acids long. V trimming: 3 bases; J trimming: 8 bases; junction bases outside the gene matches: 7. Here the CDR3 reads CASSYPSGSKDEQFF. The CDR3 nucleotides are TGTGCCAGCAGTTATCCTAGCGGGAGTAAAGATGAGCAGTTCTTC.